This T cell receptor (beta chain) emerged from a study of regulatory T cells in long-lasting Graves disease. The study's findings and limits: Study of thyroid tissue was not done, with only peripheral blood studied.

This clonotype has at least ten counts. Antigen: not known. Time point given: newly diagnosed GD, antithyroid drugs for less than 3 months. Following extraction of RNA from PBMCs, that RNA was used to make the TCR library. With iRepertoire HTBI primers and Arm-PCR of CDR3 regions, TCR beta libraries were built. TCRdb re-analysed the multiplex PCR reads in MiXCR, keeping a single row per CDR3 protein. This table holds 550,000 to 650,000 distinct CDR3 sequences, 16% found once. From germline, CDR1 is MNHEY and CDR2 SMNVEV (reference sequence). With V trimmed by 4 bases and J by 7 bases, 6 bases remained unmatched. The CDR3 runs to 13 residues. The sample was also linked to a second study, of T cells in Graves' hyperthyroidism and ophthalmopathy. As that study records: Patients were excluded because of uncontrolled infection, other autoimmune disease, pregnancy or lactation. A 13 V-J signature model discriminated ophthalmopathy versus stable hyperthyroidism.

The sample in question was peripheral blood mononuclear cells (PBMCs), obtained at new diagnosis, from a patient treated with antithyroid drugs. The receptor was isolated from a man between 18 and 35 years old with Graves disease. The genes are TRBV27 and TRBJ2-7, with 8 positions matching TRBD1. CDR3 coding DNA: TGTGCCAGCAGTTCCCAGGGGGCCAGAGAGCAGTACTTC. Its protein is CASSSQGAREQYF.